Listed below are T cell receptor beta chains from one sample, sequenced in a study of blood T cell repertoires in COVID-19. TCRdb keeps only in-frame clones here, not all; method: immunoSEQ multiplex PCR. This sample carries more than 300,000 clones, around 91% of them seen once, and the ten largest clones take around 3.3%. Specimen: peripheral blood. These receptors were obtained from a woman between 18 and 30 years old who had recovered from COVID-19. Both conserved end residues are part of each CDR3. A D gene is named only where the DNA matches it firmly. Clone size is given for some rows only: seen once, a few or many times, or a class if the clone is expanded.

>NA|TRBJ2-3|TRBD2|TRBV19
CASSIQLAGVADTQYF
TGTGCCAGTAGTATCCAACTAGCGGGAGTGGCAGATACGCAGTATTTT
>NA|TRBJ2-2|NA|TRBV19
CASSILQPYTGELFF
TGTGCCAGTAGTATCCTACAGCCTTACACCGGGGAGCTGTTTTTT
>NA|TRBJ1-2|NA|TRBV28
CASRSGGEGYGYTF
TGTGCCAGCCGATCGGGGGGGGAGGGCTATGGCTACACCTTC
>NA|TRBJ1-2|TRBD1|TRBV5-1
CASSYRQGAPNYGYTF
TGCGCCAGCAGCTATCGACAGGGAGCCCCTAACTATGGCTACACCTTC
>once|TRBJ1-1|TRBD1|TRBV6-2/TRBV6-3
CASSLTNTGVGAFF
TGTGCCAGCAGCCTTACCAATACAGGGGTCGGAGCTTTCTTT
>NA|TRBJ1-4|NA|TRBV14
CASSPLGGATNEKLFF
TGTGCCAGCAGCCCTTTGGGGGGGGCAACTAATGAAAAACTGTTTTTT
>NA|TRBJ2-1|TRBD2|TRBV5-1
CASSVGTSPWNEQFF
TGCGCCAGCAGCGTAGGGACTAGCCCTTGGAATGAGCAGTTCTTC
>NA|TRBJ2-3|TRBD2|TRBV6-5
CASSYSLAGDTQYF
TGTGCCAGCAGTTACAGCCTAGCGGGAGATACGCAGTATTTT
>NA|TRBJ1-5|NA|TRBV19
CASSIETRGPNQPQHF
TGTGCCAGTAGTATAGAGACGCGGGGGCCCAATCAGCCCCAGCATTTT
>once|TRBJ1-6|NA|TRBV7-9
CASSLEPKNSPLHF
TGTGCCAGCAGCTTAGAGCCCAAGAATTCACCCCTCCACTTT
>once|TRBJ1-2|NA|TRBV7-2
CASSLGGAGYYGYTF
TGTGCCAGCAGCTTAGGCGGTGCAGGGTACTATGGCTACACCTTC
>NA|TRBJ2-3|TRBD1|TRBV30
CAWSLGGQRTDTQYF
TGTGCCTGGAGCCTAGGGGGCCAACGCACAGATACGCAGTATTTT
>once|TRBJ2-1|TRBD2|TRBV27
CASSFPRLAGVVWEQFF
TGTGCCAGCAGTTTCCCCAGACTAGCGGGAGTGGTATGGGAGCAGTTCTTC
>NA|TRBJ1-1|NA|TRBV5-1
CASSLESRSTEAFF
TGCGCCAGCAGCTTGGAGTCCCGGAGCACTGAAGCTTTCTTT